This T cell receptor (beta chain) was captured in a study of T cells in Graves' hyperthyroidism and ophthalmopathy. Across the whole study: Peripheral blood was drawn at first diagnosis, prior to all treatment. Study-wide results and limits: Among thyroid clonotypes expanded above 0.001, most also appeared in blood.

Each 10 ml fresh peripheral blood draw supplied the PBMCs. RNA transcripts provided the source from which TCR beta CDR3 regions were amplified. The HTBI primer set served for first-round RT-PCR of the TCR CDR3. TCRdb fed the multiplex PCR reads into MiXCR, producing one record per CDR3 protein. The data show about 330,000 distinct CDR3 sequences, approximately 13% seen once. The CDR3 length is 16 residues. V lost 0 bases to trimming and J lost 2 bases, with 13 bases between them. Germline-derived CDR1 and CDR2 are LGHNT and FRNRAP. This clonotype was seen a few times. Its antigen is not known. The source material was blood. The chain employs TRBV12-5 and TRBJ2-5; D not resolved. The sequence derives from a woman aged 40 to 50 with Graves' ophthalmopathy. The CDR3 sequence is CASGLVKLGKQETQYF. CDR3 DNA sequence: TGTGCTAGTGGTTTGGTAAAGCTTGGCAAACAAGAGACCCAGTACTTC.